Presented here are 12 T cell receptor beta chains from one specimen sequenced in a study of blood T cells in healthy people across ages. A second 7 to 11 cycle PCR used barcoded and J-beta primers. TCRdb ran MiXCR on the 5' RACE reads and lists one entry per CDR3 protein. This table holds 1.6 million or so distinct CDR3 sequences, roughly 32% found once. Sequencing was done on a sample of blood. The receptors shown here come from a woman in her 30s in good health.

This clonotype was counted at least ten times. The V call is TRBV4-1, the J call TRBJ2-3; D might be TRBD1 or TRBD2, each matching 5 bases. The V and J ends lost 4 bases and 5 bases respectively, with 16 bases between them. This CDR3 comprises 15 residues. CDR1 and CDR2 (germline): MGHRA, YSYEKL. The CDR3 bases are TGCGCCAGCAGCCCCGGGGCCGGAAGGGGAGATACGCAGTATTTT. Encoded protein: CASSPGAGRGDTQYF.

This clonotype was seen at least ten times. This chain joins TRBV20-1 and TRBJ2-7, with D possibly matching TRBD1 (5 bases). V lost 2 bases and J 3 bases, leaving 5 bases between the germline ends. This CDR3 has 11 residues. Germline values: CDR1 DFQATT, CDR2 SNEGSKA (reference sequence). As DNA, the CDR3 is TGCAGTGCTAGACAGGGCTACGAGCAGTACTTC. Translating gives CSARQGYEQYF.

This clonotype was detected once. The genes are TRBV20-1 and TRBJ2-3; 10 bases are shared with TRBD2. CDR1 is DFQATT, CDR2 SNEGSKA, per germline (reference sequence). The CDR3 runs to 14 residues. Unmatched junction bases numbered 4, after V lost 7 bases and J lost 0 bases. The CDR3 DNA sequence: TGCAGTGTCCAGACTAGCGGGAGCACAGATACGCAGTATTTT. This gives the protein CSVQTSGSTDTQYF.

The chain joins TRBV27 to TRBJ1-6; 7 bases match TRBD1. Germline CDR1 and CDR2: MNHEY and SMNVEV (reference sequence). The CDR3 loop spans 15 amino acids. The ends lost 6 bases at V and 5 bases at J; junction bases unmatched: 7. CDR3 sequence reads: CASRRGTADNSPLHF. The CDR3 DNA sequence: TGTGCCAGCAGAAGAGGGACAGCCGATAATTCACCCCTCCACTTT.

This clonotype is a singleton in its sample. This chain joins TRBV21-1 and TRBJ2-5. TRBV21-1 is classified as a pseudogene. CDR3 length: 15 residues. The CDR3 sequence is CASIFDIRSYNEQYF. The CDR3 nucleotides read TGTGCCAGCATTTTCGACATCCGTTCCTACAATGAGCAGTACTTC.

The J gene is TRBJ2-7, the V gene TRBV27, with D perhaps assigned TRBD1 or TRBD2 (6 bases each). Deletions cut 2 bases from V and 2 bases from J, with 13 bases between. Looked up from germline, CDR1 is MNHEY and CDR2 is SMNVEV (reference sequence). The CDR3 is made up of 15 amino acids. CDR3 region: CASSLVRGRPYEQYF. The CDR3, as DNA: TGTGCCAGCAGTTTAGTCCGGGGGCGCCCCTACGAGCAGTACTTC.

Ten or more counts support this clonotype. The chain combines TRBV5-1 with TRBJ2-7; 7 bases agree with TRBD2. Per germline, CDR1 SGHRS and CDR2 YFSETQ. The CDR3 totals 14 residues. V trimming: 2 bases; J trimming: 4 bases; junction bases outside the gene matches: 6. The CDR3 sequence: CASSFASGTYEQYF. In DNA form, the CDR3 reads TGCGCCAGCAGCTTCGCTAGCGGAACTTACGAGCAGTACTTC.

V usage is TRBV7-9 and J usage is TRBJ1-2, with 8 bases lining up with TRBD1. This CDR3 has 16 amino acids. CDR1 and CDR2 from the germline V gene are SEHNR and FQNEAQ (reference sequence). The trim removed 5 bases at V and 4 bases at J, leaving 12 bases unmatched. This chain's CDR3 is CASSARDRRNLYGYTF. The CDR3, as DNA: TGTGCCAGCAGCGCAAGGGACAGGAGGAACCTCTATGGCTACACCTTC.

This clonotype showed up just a few times. This sequence joins TRBV4-1 and TRBJ1-1; 8 bases fit TRBD1. The CDR3 covers 14 residues. From germline, CDR1 is MGHRA and CDR2 YSYEKL. The V segment lost 3 bases and the J segment 8 bases; nucleotides outside the gene matches: 8. Here the CDR3 DNA reads TGCGCCAGCAGCCATCCCGGACAGGGAAAAGAAGCTTTCTTT. This gives the protein CASSHPGQGKEAFF.

Points on this clonotype: The junction does not match germline at one end; this may be a read error. The gene calls are TRBV6-1 and TRBJ2-3, with TRBD2 matching over 16 bases. The CDR3 consists of 18 residues. CDR1 MNHNS and CDR2 SASEGT come from the germline V gene. CDR3 in amino acids: CASSIPGLAGGSTDAQYF. CDR3 coding DNA: TGTGCCAGCAGTATCCCGGGACTAGCGGGGGGGAGCACAGATGCGCAGTATTTT.

The V and J genes are TRBV20-1 and TRBJ1-1, with 7 positions matching TRBD1. The CDR3 length is 15 residues. V dropped 4 bases and J dropped 0; count of bases not matched to a gene: 8. Germline assignment: CDR1 DFQATT and CDR2 SNEGSKA (reference sequence). The CDR3 region has the DNA TGCAGTGCTAAAGGGACAGCTCGAATGAACACTGAAGCTTTCTTT. It is translated as CSAKGTARMNTEAFF.

As to this clonotype: At one of its ends the junction is not consistent with the germline gene, which may arise from a read error. The chain recombines TRBV11-2 with TRBJ2-3; 7 bases align to TRBD2. Looked up from germline, CDR1 is SGHAT and CDR2 is FQNNGV. The CDR3 loop spans 19 amino acids. CDR3 bases: TGTGCCAGCAGCTTAGTACTTAGGTCGGCTAGCGGTAGCACAGATACGCGGTATTTT. Protein: CASSLVLRSASGSTDTRYF.